These T cell receptor beta chains were read from a single sample in a study of blood T cell repertoires in COVID-19. Here immunoSEQ multiplex PCR was the method, and the copy in TCRdb shows in-frame clones only, minus some. The sample yields approximately 190,000 clones, 82% seen once. The material sequenced was peripheral blood. These receptor sequences come from a woman aged 25-40 years with acute or convalescent COVID-19. CDR3s include the opening cysteine and the closing phenylalanine or tryptophan. The D gene is left open where the match is weak. For some rows the clone size is stated as once, few or many, or as a class when expanded; others skip it.

d_call: TRBD1
clone_size: NA
v_call: TRBV11-2
j_call: TRBJ1-6
cdr3_aa: CASSRGQGGYSPLHF
cdr3_nt: TGTGCCAGCAGCCGCGGACAGGGGGGGTATTCACCCCTCCACTTT

d_call: NA
clone_size: NA
v_call: TRBV7-2
j_call: TRBJ2-7
cdr3_aa: CASSFSPGGNEQYF
cdr3_nt: TGTGCCAGCAGCTTTTCCCCAGGGGGGAACGAGCAGTACTTC

d_call: NA
clone_size: NA
v_call: TRBV28
j_call: TRBJ2-3
cdr3_aa: CASSRHTGDSHTDTQYF
cdr3_nt: TGTGCCAGCAGTCGACACACCGGGGATTCCCACACAGATACGCAGTATTTT

d_call: NA
clone_size: NA
v_call: TRBV28
j_call: TRBJ1-2
cdr3_aa: CASSLVARGRGNYGYTF
cdr3_nt: TGTGCCAGCAGTTTAGTGGCTCGGGGGAGGGGAAACTATGGCTACACCTTC

d_call: NA
clone_size: few
v_call: TRBV28
j_call: TRBJ1-5
cdr3_aa: CASRIQGYSNQPQHF
cdr3_nt: TGTGCCAGCAGGATACAGGGATATAGCAATCAGCCCCAGCATTTT

d_call: TRBD2
clone_size: NA
v_call: TRBV9
j_call: TRBJ2-1
cdr3_aa: CASSVASGFAYNEQFF
cdr3_nt: TGTGCCAGCAGCGTAGCTAGCGGGTTCGCCTACAATGAGCAGTTCTTC

d_call: NA
clone_size: NA
v_call: TRBV12-3/TRBV12-4
j_call: TRBJ1-2
cdr3_aa: CASRRTGDYGYTF
cdr3_nt: TGTGCCAGCAGAAGGACGGGGGACTATGGCTACACCTTC

d_call: NA
clone_size: NA
v_call: TRBV28
j_call: TRBJ1-2
cdr3_aa: CASSLHQAPYYGYTF
cdr3_nt: TGTGCCAGCAGCCTACACCAGGCCCCTTACTATGGCTACACCTTC

d_call: TRBD2
clone_size: NA
v_call: TRBV6-2/TRBV6-3
j_call: TRBJ2-3
cdr3_aa: CASSLLAGGDPDTQYF
cdr3_nt: TGTGCCAGCAGTTTGTTAGCGGGGGGGGACCCGGATACGCAGTATTTT

d_call: NA
clone_size: NA
v_call: TRBV11-2
j_call: TRBJ2-7
cdr3_aa: CASTLGGEQYF
cdr3_nt: TGTGCCAGCACCCTCGGGGGCGAGCAGTACTTC

d_call: NA
clone_size: NA
v_call: TRBV2
j_call: TRBJ2-4
cdr3_aa: CAIWRQKNIQYF
cdr3_nt: TGTGCCATATGGAGACAGAAAAACATTCAGTACTTC

d_call: NA
clone_size: NA
v_call: TRBV2
j_call: TRBJ2-7
cdr3_aa: CASRPLPPQSEQYF
cdr3_nt: TGTGCCAGCAGGCCCCTCCCCCCCCAGTCCGAGCAGTACTTC

d_call: NA
clone_size: NA
v_call: TRBV19
j_call: TRBJ2-7
cdr3_aa: CASSVTGTRRSYEQYF
cdr3_nt: TGTGCCAGTAGTGTTACCGGGACACGAAGGTCCTACGAGCAGTACTTC

d_call: NA
clone_size: NA
v_call: TRBV24-1
j_call: TRBJ1-1
cdr3_aa: CATSDRGEAFF
cdr3_nt: TGTGCCACCAGTGATCGGGGTGAGGCTTTCTTT

d_call: TRBD2
clone_size: NA
v_call: TRBV25-1
j_call: TRBJ2-3
cdr3_aa: CASSELAGDTDTQYF
cdr3_nt: TGTGCCAGCAGTGAATTAGCGGGGGACACAGATACGCAGTATTTT

d_call: TRBD2
clone_size: NA
v_call: TRBV28
j_call: TRBJ2-1
cdr3_aa: CASRDRTSGPYNEQFF
cdr3_nt: TGTGCCAGCAGGGACAGGACTAGCGGGCCCTACAATGAGCAGTTCTTC

d_call: NA
clone_size: NA
v_call: TRBV7-8
j_call: TRBJ2-7
cdr3_aa: CASSGQGTEQHF
cdr3_nt: TGTGCCAGCAGCGGGCAGGGCACCGAGCAGCACTTC

d_call: NA
clone_size: NA
v_call: TRBV6-1
j_call: TRBJ1-3
cdr3_aa: CASSEPGGSGNTIYF
cdr3_nt: TGTGCCAGCAGTGAACCCGGGGGGTCTGGAAACACCATATATTTT

d_call: NA
clone_size: NA
v_call: TRBV10-3
j_call: TRBJ2-2
cdr3_aa: CATRQAGGRTGELFF
cdr3_nt: TGTGCCACCCGGCAGGCCGGAGGGCGGACCGGGGAGCTGTTTTTT

d_call: NA
clone_size: NA
v_call: TRBV6-6
j_call: TRBJ2-1
cdr3_aa: CASKAQGLSYNEQFF
cdr3_nt: TGTGCCAGCAAGGCACAGGGCCTCTCCTACAATGAGCAGTTCTTC

d_call: NA
clone_size: NA
v_call: TRBV27
j_call: TRBJ1-6
cdr3_aa: CASSLAAHHSALHF
cdr3_nt: TGTGCCAGCAGTTTAGCGGCCCACCATTCGGCCCTCCACTTT

d_call: TRBD2
clone_size: NA
v_call: TRBV11-2
j_call: TRBJ2-5
cdr3_aa: CASSQGTSGAHRETQYF
cdr3_nt: TGTGCCAGCAGCCAAGGGACTAGCGGGGCGCATAGGGAGACCCAGTACTTC

d_call: TRBD1
clone_size: NA
v_call: TRBV15
j_call: TRBJ1-1
cdr3_aa: CATSIDLGGANTEAFF
cdr3_nt: TGTGCCACCAGCATTGACCTAGGGGGCGCGAACACTGAAGCTTTCTTT

d_call: TRBD1
clone_size: many
v_call: TRBV5-1
j_call: TRBJ2-2
cdr3_aa: CASRTTGDRTGELFF
cdr3_nt: TGCGCCAGCAGGACTACAGGGGATCGCACCGGGGAGCTGTTTTTT

d_call: NA
clone_size: few
v_call: TRBV7-2
j_call: TRBJ1-1
cdr3_aa: CASSFNRRGNTEAFF
cdr3_nt: TGTGCCAGCAGCTTTAACAGGAGGGGGAACACTGAAGCTTTCTTT

d_call: NA
clone_size: NA
v_call: TRBV12-3/TRBV12-4
j_call: TRBJ2-3
cdr3_aa: CASSFSRDTQYF
cdr3_nt: TGTGCCAGCAGTTTCTCTAGAGATACGCAGTATTTT

d_call: NA
clone_size: NA
v_call: TRBV5-1
j_call: TRBJ2-7
cdr3_aa: CASTPDLPREQYF
cdr3_nt: TGCGCCAGCACCCCGGATTTGCCCAGGGAGCAGTACTTC

d_call: NA
clone_size: NA
v_call: TRBV19
j_call: TRBJ2-2
cdr3_aa: CASSIRRPGTGELFF
cdr3_nt: TGTGCCAGTAGTATAAGGCGGCCGGGCACCGGGGAGCTGTTTTTT

d_call: TRBD1
clone_size: NA
v_call: TRBV25-1
j_call: TRBJ2-7
cdr3_aa: CASSYRDRGYEQYF
cdr3_nt: TGTGCCAGCAGTTACCGGGACAGGGGCTACGAGCAGTACTTC

d_call: NA
clone_size: NA
v_call: TRBV12-3/TRBV12-4
j_call: TRBJ1-2
cdr3_aa: CASSPGNYGYTF
cdr3_nt: TGTGCCAGCAGTCCCGGGAACTATGGCTACACCTTC

d_call: TRBD2
clone_size: NA
v_call: TRBV7-8
j_call: TRBJ2-7
cdr3_aa: CASSPIGGGYEQYF
cdr3_nt: TGTGCCAGCAGCCCCATCGGGGGGGGGTACGAGCAGTACTTC

d_call: NA
clone_size: NA
v_call: TRBV4-1
j_call: TRBJ2-1
cdr3_aa: CASSQLSEQFF
cdr3_nt: TGCGCCAGCAGCCAACTGAGTGAGCAGTTCTTC

d_call: NA
clone_size: NA
v_call: TRBV9
j_call: TRBJ2-2
cdr3_aa: CASSVTQGVEKLFF
cdr3_nt: TGTGCCAGCAGCGTAACCCAGGGCGTAGAGAAGCTGTTTTTT

d_call: TRBD1
clone_size: once
v_call: TRBV7-3
j_call: TRBJ2-7
cdr3_aa: CASSLEGRGRYEQYF
cdr3_nt: TGTGCCAGCAGCCTCGAGGGTAGGGGGCGGTACGAGCAGTACTTC

d_call: NA
clone_size: NA
v_call: TRBV12-1
j_call: TRBJ1-5
cdr3_aa: CASSPPQGTQHF
cdr3_nt: TGTGCCAGCAGCCCCCCACAGGGAACCCAGCATTTT

d_call: TRBD1
clone_size: NA
v_call: TRBV19
j_call: TRBJ1-4
cdr3_aa: CASSNRGGILATNEKLFF
cdr3_nt: TGTGCCAGCTCGAACAGGGGTGGAATACTTGCAACTAATGAAAAACTGTTTTTT

d_call: TRBD1
clone_size: NA
v_call: TRBV13
j_call: TRBJ2-7
cdr3_aa: CASSKGQGNYEQYF
cdr3_nt: TGTGCCAGCAGCAAGGGACAGGGAAACTACGAGCAGTACTTC

d_call: TRBD1
clone_size: NA
v_call: TRBV28
j_call: TRBJ1-6
cdr3_aa: CASSLLGTDNSPLHF
cdr3_nt: TGTGCCAGCAGTTTACTCGGGACAGATAATTCACCCCTCCACTTT

d_call: TRBD1
clone_size: NA
v_call: TRBV30
j_call: TRBJ1-2
cdr3_aa: CASDRGREGYTF
cdr3_nt: TGTGCCTCGGACAGGGGGCGCGAAGGCTACACCTTC

d_call: NA
clone_size: NA
v_call: TRBV29-1
j_call: TRBJ2-3
cdr3_aa: CSVDSGITQYF
cdr3_nt: TGCAGCGTTGACTCGGGGATTACGCAGTATTTT

d_call: NA
clone_size: few
v_call: TRBV19
j_call: TRBJ2-7
cdr3_aa: CASSIEGGSYEQYF
cdr3_nt: TGTGCCAGTAGTATAGAGGGGGGCTCCTACGAGCAGTACTTC

d_call: TRBD2
clone_size: NA
v_call: TRBV4-3
j_call: TRBJ2-7
cdr3_aa: CASSRLAGQEQYF
cdr3_nt: TGCGCCAGCTCTAGACTAGCGGGGCAGGAGCAGTACTTC

d_call: TRBD1
clone_size: few
v_call: TRBV4-3
j_call: TRBJ1-3
cdr3_aa: CASSHPQGANSGNTIYF
cdr3_nt: TGCGCCAGCAGCCACCCACAGGGGGCTAACTCTGGAAACACCATATATTTT

d_call: TRBD2
clone_size: NA
v_call: TRBV5-1
j_call: TRBJ2-5
cdr3_aa: CASSLVVSGSKWETQYF
cdr3_nt: TGCGCCAGCAGCTTGGTTGTTAGCGGGAGCAAGTGGGAGACCCAGTACTTC

d_call: NA
clone_size: NA
v_call: TRBV7-3
j_call: TRBJ2-3
cdr3_aa: CASSHSGGVTDTQYF
cdr3_nt: TGTGCCAGCAGCCATTCCGGGGGAGTCACAGATACGCAGTATTTT

d_call: TRBD2
clone_size: NA
v_call: TRBV5-1
j_call: TRBJ2-1
cdr3_aa: CASGGTSGNNEQFF
cdr3_nt: TGCGCCAGCGGAGGGACTAGCGGAAACAATGAGCAGTTCTTC

d_call: NA
clone_size: NA
v_call: TRBV29-1
j_call: TRBJ2-7
cdr3_aa: CSVYDSPYEQYF
cdr3_nt: TGCAGCGTCTACGACAGCCCCTACGAGCAGTACTTC

d_call: NA
clone_size: NA
v_call: TRBV5-1
j_call: TRBJ1-2
cdr3_aa: CASSEPTGRGTF
cdr3_nt: TGCGCCAGCAGCGAACCGACAGGAAGAGGCACCTTC

d_call: NA
clone_size: NA
v_call: TRBV19
j_call: TRBJ1-6
cdr3_aa: CASSIDQGSSYNSPLHF
cdr3_nt: TGTGCCAGTAGTATAGATCAGGGGAGCTCCTATAATTCACCCCTCCACTTT

d_call: TRBD1
clone_size: NA
v_call: TRBV5-1
j_call: TRBJ2-7
cdr3_aa: CASSLTGGQREQYF
cdr3_nt: TGCGCCAGCAGCTTGACAGGGGGCCAGCGCGAGCAGTACTTC

d_call: TRBD1
clone_size: NA
v_call: TRBV4-3
j_call: TRBJ2-7
cdr3_aa: CASSQGTGTGFEQYF
cdr3_nt: TGCGCCAGCAGCCAAGGAACCGGGACAGGGTTCGAGCAGTACTTC

d_call: NA
clone_size: NA
v_call: TRBV9
j_call: TRBJ2-2
cdr3_aa: CASSLNRVTGELFF
cdr3_nt: TGTGCCAGCAGCCTCAACAGGGTGACCGGGGAGCTGTTTTTT

d_call: TRBD2
clone_size: NA
v_call: TRBV19
j_call: TRBJ2-1
cdr3_aa: CASSLRLAGTYNEQFF
cdr3_nt: TGTGCCAGTAGTCTACGACTAGCGGGGACCTACAATGAGCAGTTCTTC

d_call: TRBD1
clone_size: NA
v_call: TRBV5-6
j_call: TRBJ1-2
cdr3_aa: CASSLGTGTYYGYTF
cdr3_nt: TGTGCCAGCAGCTTGGGGACAGGCACCTATTATGGCTACACCTTC

d_call: NA
clone_size: NA
v_call: TRBV6-1
j_call: TRBJ2-7
cdr3_aa: CASSEGPRMAYEQYF
cdr3_nt: TGTGCCAGCAGTGAGGGCCCACGAATGGCCTACGAGCAGTACTTC

d_call: TRBD1
clone_size: NA
v_call: TRBV9
j_call: TRBJ1-6
cdr3_aa: CASSATGANSPLHF
cdr3_nt: TGTGCCAGCAGCGCAACAGGGGCCAATTCACCCCTCCACTTT

d_call: TRBD2
clone_size: NA
v_call: TRBV11-2
j_call: TRBJ2-3
cdr3_aa: CASSFREDSTDTQYF
cdr3_nt: TGTGCCAGCAGCTTCCGGGAGGATTCCACAGATACGCAGTATTTT